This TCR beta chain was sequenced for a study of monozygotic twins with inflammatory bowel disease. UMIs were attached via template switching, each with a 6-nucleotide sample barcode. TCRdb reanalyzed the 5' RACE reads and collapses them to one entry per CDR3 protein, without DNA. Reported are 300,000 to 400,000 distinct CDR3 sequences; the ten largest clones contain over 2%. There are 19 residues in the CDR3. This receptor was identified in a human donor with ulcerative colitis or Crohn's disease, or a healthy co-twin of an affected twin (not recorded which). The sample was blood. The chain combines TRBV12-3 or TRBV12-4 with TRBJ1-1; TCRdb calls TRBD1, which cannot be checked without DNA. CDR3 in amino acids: CASSPPYFGDLLRNTEAFF.